A selection of T cell receptor beta chains follows, all from one sample in a study of cytomegalovirus exposure and HLA in healthy donors. Libraries were prepared by immunoSEQ multiplex PCR; TCRdb keeps only in-frame clonotypes and omits some of them. This sample has around 180,000 clones, with around 81% found just once. Material for sequencing was PBMCs. The receptors were sampled from a man between 18 and 35 years old in good health and CMV-seronegative. Each CDR3 is given with its conserved first and last residue. Each record gives: V gene, J gene, CDR3 length, clone size, D gene, CDR3 DNA, CDR3 protein. A D gene is named only where the DNA matches it firmly. Part of the rows lack a size; the others show once, few, many or a class for expanded clones.

TRBV9,TRBJ2-2,12,-,-,TGTGCCAGCAGCGTAGTAAACGGGGAGCTGTTTTTT,CASSVVNGELFF
TRBV21-1,TRBJ1-2,16,once,-,TGTGCCAGCAAGAATGGGTCTCAGGGGAAGGACTATGGCTACACCTTC,CASKNGSQGKDYGYTF
TRBV7-6,TRBJ1-1,15,-,-,TGTGCCAGCAGCTTAGACGTCACGGGGGGCACTGAAGCTTTCTTT,CASSLDVTGGTEAFF
TRBV7-9,TRBJ2-3,16,-,-,TGTGCCAGCAGCGACGGGGTCTACGCTAGCACAGATACGCAGTATTTT,CASSDGVYASTDTQYF
TRBV28,TRBJ2-7,14,once,TRBD1,TGTGCCAGCAAGGGCCGGGACAGGGTCCACGAGCAGTACTTC,CASKGRDRVHEQYF
TRBV7-2,TRBJ2-7,15,-,TRBD2,TGTGCCAGCAGCACGGCTAGCGGGAGTTCCTACGAGCAGTACTTC,CASSTASGSSYEQYF
TRBV7-8,TRBJ1-5,14,-,TRBD1,TGTGCCAGCAGCCCAGGGACAGTAAATCAGCCCCAGCATTTT,CASSPGTVNQPQHF
TRBV4-3,TRBJ2-2,17,-,TRBD2,TGCGCCAGCAGCCAAGTAGGTCTAGCGGCGAACACCGGGGAGCTGTTTTTT,CASSQVGLAANTGELFF
TRBV5-1,TRBJ1-4,14,-,-,TGCGCCAGCAGCTTGGAAAGGGCGGGGGAAAAACTGTTTTTT,CASSLERAGEKLFF
TRBV19,TRBJ2-7,16,-,TRBD2,TGTGCCAGTAGTTTTCGTAGCGGGAGTTCCTCCTACGAGCAGTACTTC,CASSFRSGSSSYEQYF
TRBV19,TRBJ2-1,15,-,TRBD1,TGTGCCAGTAGTACTGAGACAGGGCCCTACAATGAGCAGTTCTTC,CASSTETGPYNEQFF
TRBV7-2,TRBJ1-5,14,-,TRBD1,TGTGCCAGCAGCCCGGACAGGAGGAATCAGCCCCAGCATTTT,CASSPDRRNQPQHF
TRBV2,TRBJ1-2,13,-,TRBD1,TGTGCCAGCAGTGTAGGACAGGGCTTTGGCTACACCTTC,CASSVGQGFGYTF
TRBV27,TRBJ2-2,18,once,TRBD1,TGTGCCAGCGGTTACAGGACAGGGGGCAAGTGGAACACCGGGGAGCTGTTTTTT,CASGYRTGGKWNTGELFF
TRBV15,TRBJ2-1,14,-,TRBD1,TGCGCCACCAGCAGGGGACAGGGGGCTAGTGAGCAGTTCTTC,CATSRGQGASEQFF
TRBV19,TRBJ2-2,16,-,TRBD1,TGTGCCAGTAGGATGGGGCGGACAGGGGGCATCGGGGAGCTGTTTTTT,CASRMGRTGGIGELFF
TRBV9,TRBJ2-1,16,few,TRBD2,TGTGCCAGCAGCGTAGGACTAGCGGGTTTCTACAATGAGCAGTTCTTC,CASSVGLAGFYNEQFF
TRBV6-5,TRBJ2-3,15,-,-,TGTGCCAGCAGTTTCTTTGCGGGGAGTTCAGATACGCAGTATTTT,CASSFFAGSSDTQYF
TRBV20-1,TRBJ1-1,10,-,-,TGCAGTGCTCGGAACACTGAAGCTTTCTTT,CSARNTEAFF
TRBV19,TRBJ1-6,16,-,-,TGTGCCAGTAGTCCCTCGACGGCAGGGAATAATTCACCCCTCCACTTT,CASSPSTAGNNSPLHF
TRBV7-2,TRBJ2-1,17,-,TRBD2,TGTGCCAGCAGCATGCCGACTAGCGGGAGCTCCTACAATGAGCAGTTCTTC,CASSMPTSGSSYNEQFF
TRBV18,TRBJ2-1,12,-,TRBD2,TGTGCCAGCTCACTAGCGGGGGCTGAGCAGTTCTTC,CASSLAGAEQFF
TRBV7-2,TRBJ1-3,15,few,-,TGTGCCAGCAGCTTCTATTCAGGGGCGGGAAACACCATATATTTT,CASSFYSGAGNTIYF
TRBV6-1,TRBJ2-3,14,once,TRBD1,TGTGCCAGCGTACAGGGGGAAAGCACAGATACGCAGTATTTT,CASVQGESTDTQYF
TRBV5-1,TRBJ2-7,15,-,-,TGCGCCAGCAGATTGCGCAACTCCCAACAGGCCGAGCAGTACTTC,CASRLRNSQQAEQYF
TRBV5-6,TRBJ1-6,16,-,-,TGTGCCAGCAGCTTGGGGGGCCGAACCTATAATTCACCCCTCCACTTT,CASSLGGRTYNSPLHF
TRBV27,TRBJ2-7,14,once,TRBD1,TGTGCCAGCAGTAGACAGGGGAATAGCTACGAGCAGTACTTC,CASSRQGNSYEQYF
TRBV7-9,TRBJ1-2,13,-,TRBD1,TGTTCCAGCAGCCAAACGACAGGGTATGGCTACACCTTC,CSSSQTTGYGYTF
TRBV18,TRBJ2-7,17,-,TRBD1,TGTGCCAGCTCTTCCGCGGCGACAGGGCCCGGGACCTACGAGCAGTACTTC,CASSSAATGPGTYEQYF
TRBV2,TRBJ2-7,17,-,TRBD1,TGTGCCAGCAGTATCCGGGACAGGGTATTGACCCGCTACGAGCAGTACTTC,CASSIRDRVLTRYEQYF
TRBV7-2,TRBJ2-1,16,once,TRBD2,TGTGCCAGCAGCTTTGGCGGGGGGGGCTCCTACAATGAGCAGTTCTTC,CASSFGGGGSYNEQFF
TRBV7-9,TRBJ1-1,15,-,-,TGTGCCAGCAGCTTTCCTCCGGGGGGTGAGACTGAAGCTTTCTTT,CASSFPPGGETEAFF
TRBV7-6,TRBJ1-5,16,-,-,TGTGCCAGCAGCCCCGCGGGGGGGGCACCCTATCAGCCCCAGCATTTT,CASSPAGGAPYQPQHF
TRBV29-1,TRBJ2-2,12,-,-,TGCAGCGTTGGGTCTGGGAGCGGGGAGCTGTTTTTT,CSVGSGSGELFF
TRBV27,TRBJ2-1,14,-,TRBD2,TGTGCCAGCAGTTTGGGACTACTGTACAATGAGCAGTTCTTC,CASSLGLLYNEQFF
TRBV11-2,TRBJ2-7,16,-,TRBD2,TGTGCCAGCAGCGCAAACCCGGGACTAGGATCCGGAGAGCAGTGCTTC,CASSANPGLGSGEQCF
TRBV7-2,TRBJ2-5,18,-,-,TGTGCCAGCAGCTTACATATAGGCTGGGCAGGGCGCCAAGAGACCCAGTACTTC,CASSLHIGWAGRQETQYF
TRBV4-3,TRBJ2-1,16,-,TRBD2,TGCGCCAGCAGCCAAGATAAGGTAGCGGGGTACAATGAGCAGTTCTTC,CASSQDKVAGYNEQFF
TRBV19,TRBJ1-1,13,-,-,TGTGCCAGTAGTCAGGGGCTCAGCACTGAAGCTTTCTTT,CASSQGLSTEAFF
TRBV2,TRBJ1-5,17,-,TRBD1,TGTGCCAGCAGATTACAACCAGCAGGGGGAAGCAATCAGCCCCAGCATTTT,CASRLQPAGGSNQPQHF
TRBV4-3,TRBJ1-2,16,-,-,TGCGCCAGCAGCCAAGATGTGCGGCCGGGTGCCTATGGCTACACCTTC,CASSQDVRPGAYGYTF
TRBV25-1,TRBJ2-3,12,once,-,TGTGCCAGCAAGCCGACTTTAGATACGCAGTATTTT,CASKPTLDTQYF
TRBV19,TRBJ2-7,13,-,-,TGTGCCAGTAGTATGGGAGAGGCCTACGAGCAGTACTTC,CASSMGEAYEQYF
TRBV2,TRBJ1-1,13,-,-,TGTGCCAGCAGTACAGGAGCTAACACTGAAGCTTTCTTT,CASSTGANTEAFF
TRBV4-1,TRBJ2-6,14,-,-,TGCGCCAGAGGGAAGGGGGCTGGGGCCAACGTCCTGACTTTC,CARGKGAGANVLTF
TRBV6-1,TRBJ2-1,16,-,TRBD2,TGTGCCAGCAGTGCTAATAGCGGGGGTACCTACAATGAGCAGTTCTTC,CASSANSGGTYNEQFF